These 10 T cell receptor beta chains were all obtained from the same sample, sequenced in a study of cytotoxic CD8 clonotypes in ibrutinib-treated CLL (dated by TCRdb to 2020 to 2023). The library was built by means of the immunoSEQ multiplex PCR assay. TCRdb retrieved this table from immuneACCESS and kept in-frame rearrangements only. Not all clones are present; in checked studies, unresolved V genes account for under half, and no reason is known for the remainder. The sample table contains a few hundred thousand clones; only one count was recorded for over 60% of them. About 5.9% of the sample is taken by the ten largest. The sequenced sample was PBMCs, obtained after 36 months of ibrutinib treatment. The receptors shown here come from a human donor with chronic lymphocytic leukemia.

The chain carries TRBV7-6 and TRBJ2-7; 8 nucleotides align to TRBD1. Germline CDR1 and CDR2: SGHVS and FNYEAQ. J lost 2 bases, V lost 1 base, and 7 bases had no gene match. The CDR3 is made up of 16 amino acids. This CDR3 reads CASSLGPGQATYEQYF. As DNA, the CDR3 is TGTGCCAGCAGCTTAGGTCCGGGACAGGCAACCTACGAGCAGTACTTC. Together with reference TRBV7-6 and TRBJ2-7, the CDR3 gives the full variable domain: GAGVSQSPRYKVTKRGQDVALRCDPISGHVSLYWYRQALGQGPEFLTYFNYEAQQDKSGLPNDRFSAERPEGSISTLTIQRTEQRDSAMYRCASSLGPGQATYEQYFGPGTRLTVT.

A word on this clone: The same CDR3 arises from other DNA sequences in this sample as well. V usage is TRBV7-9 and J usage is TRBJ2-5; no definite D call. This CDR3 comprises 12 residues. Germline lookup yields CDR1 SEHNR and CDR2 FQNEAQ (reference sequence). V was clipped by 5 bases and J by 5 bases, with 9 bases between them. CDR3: CASSPLGETQYF. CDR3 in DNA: TGTGCCAGCAGCCCCTTGGGGGAGACCCAGTACTTC.

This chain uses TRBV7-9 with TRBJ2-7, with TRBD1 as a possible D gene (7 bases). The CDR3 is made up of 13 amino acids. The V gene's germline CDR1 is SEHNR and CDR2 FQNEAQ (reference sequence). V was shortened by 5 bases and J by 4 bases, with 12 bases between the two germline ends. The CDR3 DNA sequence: TGTGCCAGCAGCGATTCAGGGGGGTACGAGCAGTACTTC. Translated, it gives CASSDSGGYEQYF.

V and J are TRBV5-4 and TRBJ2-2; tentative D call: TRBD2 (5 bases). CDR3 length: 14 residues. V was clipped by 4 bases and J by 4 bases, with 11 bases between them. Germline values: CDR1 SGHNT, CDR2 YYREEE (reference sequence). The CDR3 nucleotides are TGTGCCAGCAGCCTCGGACTCATCACCGGGGAGCTGTTTTTT. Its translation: CASSLGLITGELFF.

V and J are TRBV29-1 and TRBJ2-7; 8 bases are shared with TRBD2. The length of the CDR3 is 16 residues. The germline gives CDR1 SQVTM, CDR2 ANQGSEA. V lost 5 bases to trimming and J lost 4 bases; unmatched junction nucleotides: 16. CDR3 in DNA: TGCAGCGTTTCCGGGGGTAGCGGGATGGTAGCATACGAGCAGTACTTC. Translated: CSVSGGSGMVAYEQYF.

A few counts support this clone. CDR3 nucleotides: TGTGCCAGCAGCACCGGTGACAGGGTCCAAGAGACCCAGTACTTC. Its protein is CASSTGDRVQETQYF. The gene calls are TRBV9 and TRBJ2-5, with 7 nucleotides matching TRBD1. Germline loops: CDR1 SGDLS, CDR2 YYNGEE. The CDR3 sequence is 15 residues long. Germline trimming cut 4 bases from V and 1 base from J; bases unmatched to any gene: 7.

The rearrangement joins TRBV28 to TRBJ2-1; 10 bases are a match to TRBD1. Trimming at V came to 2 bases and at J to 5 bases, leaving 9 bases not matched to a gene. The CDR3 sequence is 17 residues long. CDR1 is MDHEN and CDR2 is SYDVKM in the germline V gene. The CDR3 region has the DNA TGTGCCAGCAGTTTAACAAAGACAGGGGGCGTTAACAATGAGCAGTTCTTC. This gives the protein CASSLTKTGGVNNEQFF.

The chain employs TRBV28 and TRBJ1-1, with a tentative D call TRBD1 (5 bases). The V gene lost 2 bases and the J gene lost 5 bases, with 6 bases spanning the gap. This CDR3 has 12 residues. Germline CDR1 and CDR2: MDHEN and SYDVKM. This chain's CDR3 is CASSLAGTEAFF. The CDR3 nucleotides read TGTGCCAGCAGTTTAGCAGGGACTGAAGCTTTCTTT.

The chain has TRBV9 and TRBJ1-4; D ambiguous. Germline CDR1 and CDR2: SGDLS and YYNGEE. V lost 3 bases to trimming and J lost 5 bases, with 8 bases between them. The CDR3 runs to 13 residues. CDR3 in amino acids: CASSESPNEKLFF. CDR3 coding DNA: TGTGCCAGCAGCGAGAGTCCCAATGAAAAACTGTTTTTT. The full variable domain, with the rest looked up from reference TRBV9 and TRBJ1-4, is DSGVTQTPKHLITATGQRVTLRCSPRSGDLSVYWYQQSLDQGLQFLIQYYNGEERAKGNILERFSAQQFPDLHSELNLSSLELGDSALYFCASSESPNEKLFFGSGTQLSVL.

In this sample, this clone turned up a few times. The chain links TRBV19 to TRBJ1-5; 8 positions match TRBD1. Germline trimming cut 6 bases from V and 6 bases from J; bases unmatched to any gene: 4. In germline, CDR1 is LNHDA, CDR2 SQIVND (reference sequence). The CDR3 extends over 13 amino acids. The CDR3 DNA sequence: TGTGCCAGTAGCGGACAGGGTCCTCAGCCCCAGCATTTT. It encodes CASSGQGPQPQHF.